One sample yielded the 29 T cell receptor beta chains listed below, sequenced in a study of graft-versus-host responses after intestinal transplantation. The method was immunoSEQ multiplex PCR; TCRdb's version includes in-frame clones alone and lacks a portion of them. The sample yields 20,000 to 25,000 clones, approximately 40% seen once. The plating included about 200,000 irradiated, violet-dye-labeled stimulator cells together with about 200,000 CFSE-labeled responder cells. The material was alloreactive CD8+ T cells from a mixed lymphocyte reaction culture, obtained before transplantation. As for subset: CFSE-low proliferating T cells sorted from roughly six-day pre-transplant mixed lymphocyte reaction (GvH or HvG direction). These receptor sequences come from a human patient who was an organ donor for intestinal transplantation.

The chain recombines TRBV4-3 with TRBJ2-7; 8 positions match TRBD1. The CDR3 contains 17 residues. The germline CDR1 and CDR2 sequences are LGHNA and YSLEER. V dropped 2 bases and J dropped 0; count of bases not matched to a gene: 9. CDR3 residues: CASSQPGQGTTSYEQYF. CDR3 nucleotide sequence: TGCGCCAGCAGCCAACCCGGACAGGGAACTACCTCCTACGAGCAGTACTTC.

This clone was observed once. This CDR3 is CASSPGASYGYTF. CDR3 coding DNA: TGTGCCAGCTCACCAGGGGCGAGCTATGGCTACACCTTC. The chain couples TRBV18 to TRBJ1-2; a weak D match, TRBD1 (5 bases). V gave up 2 bases and J gave up 4 bases, with 8 bases separating them. The CDR3 sequence is 13 residues long. Germline values: CDR1 KGHSH, CDR2 LQKENI.

The chain carries TRBV19 and TRBJ2-1, with TRBD2 as a possible D gene (5 bases). The CDR3 is 13 residues long. With 5 bases removed from V and 1 base from J, the gap between germline ends came to 6 bases. CDR1 and CDR2 (germline): LNHDA, SQIVND (reference sequence). The DNA of the CDR3 is TGTGCCAGTAGTGGACTTTCCTACAATGAGCAGTTCTTC. Protein: CASSGLSYNEQFF.

This chain uses TRBV11-3 with TRBJ2-2, with 7 bases lining up with TRBD2. With V trimmed by 6 bases and J by 12 bases, 13 bases remained unmatched. This CDR3 has 14 residues. CDR1 and CDR2 (germline): SGHNT, YENEEA. The CDR3 nucleotides read TGTGCCAGCAGTCTAACGGCTAGCGGTGGGAAGCTGTTTTTT. This sequence encodes CASSLTASGGKLFF.

V and J are TRBV10-3 and TRBJ2-7, with 7 bases matching TRBD1. CDR3 size: 13 residues. Germline loops: CDR1 ENHRY, CDR2 SYGVKD. J was trimmed by 1 base and V by 6 bases; bases with no gene match: 3. This CDR3 reads CAISRDSSYEQYF. The CDR3 nucleotides are TGTGCCATCAGCCGGGACAGTTCCTACGAGCAGTACTTC.

Only a few counts were recorded for this clone. The chain employs TRBV10-1 and TRBJ2-3; D perhaps matches TRBD1 (6 bases). The CDR3 sequence is 14 residues long. Germline V gene lookup returns CDR1 WNHNN and CDR2 SYGVQD (reference sequence). Trimming stripped 6 bases from V and 6 bases from J, with 16 bases between. CDR3 residues: CASRDRRGGDTQYF. CDR3 DNA sequence: TGCGCCAGCAGAGACAGGAGAGGCGGGGATACGCAGTATTTT.

The chain carries TRBV15 and TRBJ1-2, with D possibly TRBD1 on 5 matching bases. This CDR3 has 12 residues. The germline V gene has CDR1 LNHNV and CDR2 YYDKDF (reference sequence). Trimming removed 3 bases at V and 8 bases at J, with 10 bases between. Here the CDR3 reads CATSREQEGYTF. CDR3 in DNA: TGTGCCACCAGCAGGGAACAGGAGGGCTACACCTTC.

This clone appeared a few times. The chain has TRBV6-1 and TRBJ1-5; 8 positions match TRBD1. The junction had 7 bases not matched to a gene; V was cut back by 6 bases and J by 3 bases. The length of the CDR3 is 15 residues. The V gene's germline CDR1 is MNHNS and CDR2 SASEGT. The CDR3 reads CASSPTDRVNQPQHF. CDR3 nucleotide sequence: TGTGCCAGCAGCCCCACGGACAGGGTCAATCAGCCCCAGCATTTT.

This chain connects TRBV7-6 to TRBJ2-5, with D possibly TRBD1 on 5 matching bases. V gave up 0 bases and J gave up 7 bases, with 18 bases separating them. The CDR3 consists of 16 residues. CDR1 and CDR2 from the germline V gene are SGHVS and FNYEAQ. For the CDR3, the DNA is TGTGCCAGCAGCTTAGCAAACTGGGGCGCCTTGGGGACCCAGTACTTC. Its protein product is CASSLANWGALGTQYF.

This clone was seen once. The CDR3, as DNA: TGCAGCGTTGACCCAGGGGGATTGAACACTGAAGCTTTCTTT. Translating it yields CSVDPGGLNTEAFF. The rearrangement uses TRBV29-1 and TRBJ1-1, with TRBD1 identical over 7 bases. Germline V gene lookup returns CDR1 SQVTM and CDR2 ANQGSEA. This CDR3 spans 14 amino acids. Losses at the gene ends were 3 bases for V and 0 bases for J; bases not matched to a gene: 4.

The chain links TRBV10-3 to TRBJ2-7, with 7 bases aligning to TRBD1. The V and J ends lost 6 bases and 3 bases, in that order; junction bases with no gene match: 5. This CDR3 is built from 13 residues. CDR1 ENHRY and CDR2 SYGVKD come from the germline V gene. In nucleotides, the CDR3 is TGTGCCATCAGGAAGGACAGGCGCTACGAGCAGTACTTC. Amino acid sequence: CAIRKDRRYEQYF.

This clone appeared a few times. The CDR3 here is CASRVGRPEAFF. The CDR3 region has the DNA TGCGCCAGCAGGGTCGGCCGGCCTGAAGCTTTCTTT. This sequence joins TRBV10-1 and TRBJ1-1; the D is unclear. The germline CDR1 and CDR2 sequences are WNHNN and SYGVQD (reference sequence). V was clipped by 6 bases and J by 6 bases, with 11 bases between them. This CDR3 has 12 amino acids.

J is TRBJ2-2 and V is TRBV7-9, with TRBD2 matching over 9 bases. V lost 5 bases to trimming and J lost 5 bases; unmatched junction nucleotides: 9. Germline V CDR1 and CDR2: SEHNR, FQNEAQ (reference sequence). The CDR3 has 16 amino acids. Written as DNA, the CDR3 is TGTGCCAGCAGCCAGCCCGGGACTAGCAGAACCGGGGAGCTGTTTTTT. This encodes CASSQPGTSRTGELFF.

This clone was detected only a few times. This chain joins TRBV6-1 and TRBJ2-7, with D unclear. The CDR3 is 17 amino acids. Per germline, CDR1 MNHNS and CDR2 SASEGT. Trimming shortened V by 3 bases and J by 0 bases, and 18 bases separated the two germline ends. The DNA for the CDR3 is TGTGCCAGCAGTGATTTTGTTCAGGTACTACTCTCCTACGAGCAGTACTTC. This sequence encodes CASSDFVQVLLSYEQYF.

This clone is labeled as medium-sized. The chain is built from TRBV2 and TRBJ2-7; TRBD2 agrees at 9 bases. V trimming: 4 bases; J trimming: 3 bases; junction bases outside the gene matches: 4. The CDR3 consists of 14 residues. Germline V CDR1 and CDR2: SNHLY, FYNNEI. The CDR3 here is CASSGVAGDYEQYF. The CDR3 nucleotides read TGTGCCAGCAGTGGGGTAGCGGGAGACTACGAGCAGTACTTC.

There are a few counts of this clone. V is TRBV5-1 and J is TRBJ2-2; 8 nucleotides align to TRBD1. Trimming cost V 0 bases and J 7 bases; bases outside gene matches: 8. Germline loops: CDR1 SGHRS, CDR2 YFSETQ. There are 16 residues in the CDR3. The DNA for the CDR3 is TGCGCCAGCAGCTTGGAGGGACAGGTCCGTGGCGGGGAGCTGTTTTTT. It codes for CASSLEGQVRGGELFF.

In its sample, this clone was seen once. The V gene is TRBV5-1, the J gene TRBJ2-3; a possible D gene is TRBD1 (6 bases). Trimming pared 0 bases from V and 3 bases from J, leaving 8 bases between. The CDR3 loop spans 14 amino acids. Germline CDR1 and CDR2: SGHRS and YFSETQ. CDR3 residues: CASSLERGTDTQYF. In DNA form, the CDR3 reads TGCGCCAGCAGCTTGGAAAGGGGGACAGATACGCAGTATTTT.

The chain joins TRBV6-1 to TRBJ2-1; D is uncertain. CDR1 MNHNS and CDR2 SASEGT come from the germline V gene. V was clipped by 5 bases and J by 0 bases, with 11 bases between them. CDR3 length: 15 amino acids. The DNA of the CDR3 is TGTGCCAGCAGTCAAAATTTATTCTCCTACAATGAGCAGTTCTTC. This codes for CASSQNLFSYNEQFF.

With respect to this clone: At one end, the junction sequence differs from germline, possibly due to a read error. The chain uses TRBV11-2 and TRBJ2-1; TRBD2 aligns across 7 bases. Germline V CDR1 and CDR2: SGHAT, FQNNGV. This CDR3 contains 16 residues. CDR3 DNA: TGTGCCAGCGGCTTGGCCCCTAGCGGTTTCTACAATGAGCAGTTCTTC. Translating gives CASGLAPSGFYNEQFF. Variable domain in full (rest from reference TRBV11-2 and TRBJ2-1): EAGVAQSPRYKIIEKRQSVAFWCNPISGHATLYWYQQILGQGPKLLIQFQNNGVVDDSQLPKDRFSAERLKGVDSTLKIQPAKLEDSAVYLCASGLAPSGFYNEQFFGPGTRLTVL.

The chain carries TRBV9 and TRBJ2-1, with D possibly matching TRBD1 (5 bases). V dropped 3 bases and J dropped 12 bases, with 16 bases sitting between them. Germline V gene lookup returns CDR1 SGDLS and CDR2 YYNGEE. The CDR3 spans 13 residues. CDR3 loop: CASSGTLPPGQFF. The DNA for the CDR3 is TGTGCCAGCAGCGGGACACTACCCCCAGGGCAGTTCTTC.

This clone was observed a handful of times. The chain combines TRBV5-4 with TRBJ1-1; tentatively, D is TRBD1 (6 bases). The V gene's germline CDR1 is SGHNT and CDR2 YYREEE (reference sequence). The length of the CDR3 is 14 residues. V gave up 5 bases and J gave up 3 bases, with 14 bases separating them. The CDR3 DNA follows: TGTGCCAGCAGGTTCCTAGGGGGGGACACTGAAGCTTTCTTT. This sequence encodes CASRFLGGDTEAFF.

The chain combines TRBV4-2 with TRBJ2-3; 10 nucleotides align to TRBD2. The CDR3 has 13 amino acids. CDR1 and CDR2 (germline): LGHNA, YNFKEQ. Losses at the gene ends were 6 bases for V and 6 bases for J; bases not matched to a gene: 3. The chain's CDR3 is CASRSSGSDTQYF. In DNA form, the CDR3 reads TGTGCCAGCAGGTCTAGCGGGAGCGATACGCAGTATTTT.

This chain uses TRBV5-6 with TRBJ1-2; 8 bases are shared with TRBD1. With 4 bases clipped from V and 3 bases from J, the junction kept 8 bases outside the gene matches. The CDR3 has 15 residues. Germline CDR1 reads SGHDT; CDR2 reads YYEEEE. Written as DNA, the CDR3 is TGTGCCAGCAGCACCCGGACAGGGAATTACTATGGCTACACCTTC. Translating it yields CASSTRTGNYYGYTF.

A few counts support this clone. The gene calls are TRBV19 and TRBJ1-4, with D maybe TRBD1 (5 bases). Germline V gives CDR1 LNHDA, CDR2 SQIVND (reference sequence). CDR3 length: 15 residues. Trimming removed 5 bases at V and 8 bases at J, with 18 bases between. CDR3 amino acids: CASSSPGIGGEKLFF. CDR3 DNA sequence: TGTGCCAGTAGTTCCCCAGGGATTGGCGGGGAAAAACTGTTTTTT.

The chain uses TRBV6-6 and TRBJ1-1, with D tentatively TRBD1 (6 bases). The V end lost 2 bases, the J end lost 1 base, and 14 bases lay between the germline ends. This CDR3 region has 16 residues. The germline CDR1 and CDR2 sequences are MNHNY and SVGAGI (reference sequence). The CDR3, as DNA: TGTGCCAGCAGTTACGGGCAAGGGGGGGCGAACACTGAAGCTTTCTTT. Translating it yields CASSYGQGGANTEAFF.

V and J are TRBV29-1 and TRBJ2-7, with 12 positions matching TRBD1. In germline, CDR1 is SQVTM, CDR2 ANQGSEA. V trimming: 7 bases; J trimming: 5 bases; junction bases outside the gene matches: 6. The CDR3 is 13 amino acids. As DNA, the CDR3 is TGCAGCGCCGGGGACAGGGGGCGAAACGAGCAGTACTTC. Its translation: CSAGDRGRNEQYF.

Only a few counts were recorded for this clone. The chain couples TRBV2 to TRBJ2-7; no definite D call. Germline-derived CDR1 and CDR2 are SNHLY and FYNNEI. Trimming stripped 1 base from V and 4 bases from J, with 5 bases between. This CDR3 has 12 amino acids. The CDR3 spells CASSEGEYEQYF. CDR3 nucleotide sequence: TGTGCCAGCAGTGAAGGGGAATACGAGCAGTACTTC.

This clone was seen a handful of times. This sequence joins TRBV4-3 and TRBJ2-7; D is possibly TRBD2 (5 bases). The V gene lost 3 bases and the J gene lost 2 bases, with 14 bases spanning the gap. The CDR3 contains 15 residues. Per the germline V gene, CDR1 is LGHNA and CDR2 is YSLEER. CDR3 DNA: TGCGCCAGCAGCCATGGAACGGACGGGACCTACGAGCAGTACTTC. Translation gives CASSHGTDGTYEQYF.

The gene calls are TRBV7-2 and TRBJ2-5, with unresolved D. The CDR3 spans 14 residues. The ends were cut back, 1 base at V and 2 bases at J, with 8 bases in the middle. Germline V gene sequence: CDR1 SGHTA, CDR2 FQGNSA. CDR3 sequence reads: CASSLGDPQETQYF. The CDR3, as DNA: TGTGCCAGCAGCTTAGGAGACCCGCAAGAGACCCAGTACTTC.